Each of the 26 T cell receptor beta chains below was sequenced from the same sample in a study of graft-versus-host responses after intestinal transplantation. TCRdb's table, derived via immunoSEQ multiplex PCR, lists solely in-frame clones and lacks some. The sample lists 45,000 to 60,000 clones, roughly 91% occurring once. For these receptors, no antigen is known. Sequenced here: unstimulated CD4+ T cells sorted from spleen or lymph node cells, sampled before transplant. The receptors derive from a human donor who was the organ donor for an intestinal transplant.

The chain carries TRBV30 and TRBJ2-5; 13 bases fit TRBD2. The assigned J gene may be wrong: the sequence end matches TRBJ2-7 better. Germline V gene lookup returns CDR1 GTSNPN and CDR2 SVGIG (reference sequence). This CDR3 comprises 16 residues. The CDR3 loop is CAWSPRTSGSTREQYF. In nucleotides, the CDR3 is TGTGCCTGGAGTCCCCGGACTAGCGGGAGCACCCGCGAGCAGTACTTC.

J is TRBJ2-1 and V is TRBV6-1; possibly TRBD2 for D (6 bases). Looked up from germline, CDR1 is MNHNS and CDR2 is SASEGT. V dropped 6 bases and J dropped 4 bases, with 10 bases sitting between them. The CDR3 is 13 residues long. The CDR3 region has the DNA TGTGCCAGCAGGTCACTAGCATACAATGAGCAGTTCTTC. Translating it yields CASRSLAYNEQFF.

CDR3 sequence: CASTLSPGSSYEQYF. CDR3 bases: TGTGCCAGCACCCTTAGTCCGGGAAGCTCCTACGAGCAGTACTTC. This chain links TRBV6-1 with TRBJ2-7, with D possibly being TRBD2 (5 bases). CDR1 and CDR2 from the germline V gene are MNHNS and SASEGT. V lost 7 bases, J lost 0 bases, and 16 bases lay in between. The CDR3 sequence is 15 residues long.

This chain connects TRBV7-2 to TRBJ1-2, with 7 bases matching TRBD1. The CDR3 has 13 amino acids. V gave up 5 bases and J gave up 5 bases; unmatched junction bases: 5. CDR1 is SGHTA, CDR2 FQGNSA, per germline. The CDR3 nucleotides are TGTGCCAGCAGCCCGGGACAGACTTATGGCTACACCTTC. Encoded protein: CASSPGQTYGYTF.

The rearrangement joins TRBV5-6 to TRBJ2-3; D not resolved. The CDR3 has 15 residues. Between the trimmed V and J ends, which lost 0 bases and 0 bases, there was a span of 8 bases. Germline CDR1 is SGHDT and CDR2 is YYEEEE. This chain's CDR3 is CASSLVGSSTDTQYF. Written as DNA, the CDR3 is TGTGCCAGCAGCTTGGTGGGGTCCAGCACAGATACGCAGTATTTT.

The V call is TRBV5-4, the J call TRBJ2-3; TRBD1 matches at 9 bases. The germline CDR1 and CDR2 sequences are SGHNT and YYREEE (reference sequence). V was clipped by 0 bases and J by 0 bases; unmatched bases: 5. The CDR3 runs 17 residues. The CDR3 nucleotides are TGTGCCAGCAGCTTGGCCCTCACAGGGGGCAGCACAGATACGCAGTATTTT. Residues: CASSLALTGGSTDTQYF.

The chain employs TRBV7-2 and TRBJ1-1, with TRBD1 identical over 8 bases. The CDR3 length is 15 residues. Germline-derived CDR1 and CDR2 are SGHTA and FQGNSA. J lost 1 base, V lost 3 bases, and 4 bases had no gene match. DNA of the CDR3: TGTGCCAGCAGCTTTAGGACAGGGACGAACACTGAAGCTTTCTTT. The encoded protein is CASSFRTGTNTEAFF.

This chain connects TRBV4-3 to TRBJ2-2, with D unclear. V lost 4 bases and J 5 bases, leaving 14 bases between the germline ends. Per the germline V gene, CDR1 is LGHNA and CDR2 is YSLEER. The CDR3 loop spans 15 amino acids. The CDR3 reads CASSPMWGRTGELFF. DNA of the CDR3: TGCGCCAGCAGCCCGATGTGGGGAAGGACCGGGGAGCTGTTTTTT.

V and J are TRBV6-6 and TRBJ2-7, with D uncertain. This CDR3 region has 15 residues. V lost 6 bases, J lost 3 bases, and 18 bases lay in between. CDR1 is MNHNY, CDR2 SVGAGI, per germline (reference sequence). This CDR3 is CASRPVVAPDYEQYF. The CDR3 bases are TGTGCCAGCAGACCCGTTGTGGCCCCCGACTACGAGCAGTACTTC.

The V call is TRBV7-2, the J call TRBJ2-7; the D is unclear. Germline V gene data show CDR1 as SGHTA and CDR2 as FQGNSA. Trimming removed 0 bases from V and 6 bases from J, with 9 bases in between. This CDR3 comprises 13 residues. CDR3 nucleotide sequence: TGTGCCAGCAGCTTAGCGCCCCCGAGCGAGCAGTACTTC. The encoded protein is CASSLAPPSEQYF.

The chain uses TRBV7-9 and TRBJ2-5; 8 bases are a match to TRBD2. The germline V gene has CDR1 SEHNR and CDR2 FQNEAQ (reference sequence). CDR3 length equals 14 residues. V shed 5 bases and J 2 bases; nucleotides not matched to a gene: 4. The CDR3 reads CASSRLARQETQYF. The CDR3 bases are TGTGCCAGCAGCAGACTAGCGAGGCAAGAGACCCAGTACTTC. Full variable domain (rest looked up from reference TRBV7-9 and TRBJ2-5): DTGVSQNPRHKITKRGQNVTFRCDPISEHNRLYWYRQTLGQGPEFLTYFQNEAQLEKSRLLSDRFSAERPKGSFSTLEIQRTEQGDSAMYLCASSRLARQETQYFGPGTRLLVL.

The chain employs TRBV6-1 and TRBJ2-7; no reliable D call. There are 14 residues in the CDR3. V was trimmed by 0 bases and J by 2 bases, leaving 8 bases between them. The V gene's germline CDR1 is MNHNS and CDR2 SASEGT. The CDR3 loop is CASSEAWQAYEQYF. DNA of the CDR3: TGTGCCAGCAGTGAAGCTTGGCAGGCCTACGAGCAGTACTTC.

As concerns this clone: Other DNA sequences in this sample translate to the same CDR3. J is TRBJ2-3 and V is TRBV10-3; TRBD2 aligns across 11 bases. The germline V gene encodes CDR1 ENHRY and CDR2 SYGVKD. With 7 bases clipped from V and 4 bases from J, the junction kept 7 bases outside the gene matches. There are 15 residues in the CDR3. The CDR3 sequence: CAIKGTSGRPDTQYF. The CDR3 coding sequence is TGTGCCATCAAAGGGACTAGCGGAAGGCCAGATACGCAGTATTTT.

This chain links TRBV19 with TRBJ1-3; unclear D gene. Trimming pared 4 bases from V and 8 bases from J, leaving 12 bases between. The CDR3 has 13 amino acids. Looked up from germline, CDR1 is LNHDA and CDR2 is SQIVND (reference sequence). The CDR3 is CASSTGEKDTIYF. The CDR3 DNA is TGTGCCAGTAGTACCGGGGAGAAGGACACCATATATTTT.

The chain recombines TRBV11-1 with TRBJ2-5, with D maybe TRBD2 (5 bases). The germline gives CDR1 SGHAT, CDR2 FQDESV (reference sequence). V was clipped by 3 bases and J by 1 base, with 12 bases between them. This CDR3 has 15 amino acids. CDR3 sequence reads: CASSFEGLLQETQYF. The CDR3 region has the DNA TGTGCCAGCAGCTTTGAAGGACTCCTCCAAGAGACCCAGTACTTC.

The CDR3 nucleotides read TGCGCCAGCAGCCCAACTGCGCTAGCGGGAGCCACCGGGGAGCTGTTTTTT. Its protein product is CASSPTALAGATGELFF. The rearrangement joins TRBV5-1 to TRBJ2-2; TRBD2 aligns across 10 bases. The CDR3 is made up of 17 amino acids. The germline gives CDR1 SGHRS, CDR2 YFSETQ. Trimming at V came to 4 bases and at J to 4 bases, leaving 10 bases not matched to a gene.

The chain links TRBV4-2 to TRBJ1-2, with D uncertain. The CDR3 spans 13 residues. Germline CDR1 and CDR2: LGHNA and YNFKEQ. V lost 2 bases to trimming and J lost 8 bases, with 12 bases between them. As DNA, the CDR3 is TGTGCCAGCAGCCAAAACCCAGTGGGGGGCTACACCTTC. This encodes CASSQNPVGGYTF.

The gene calls are TRBV7-2 and TRBJ2-1; D is ambiguous. The germline V gene encodes CDR1 SGHTA and CDR2 FQGNSA. The CDR3 is 13 residues long. The V gene lost 0 bases and the J gene lost 7 bases, with 7 bases spanning the gap. CDR3 region: CASSLAPVNEQFF. CDR3 bases: TGTGCCAGCAGCTTAGCCCCAGTGAATGAGCAGTTCTTC.

V usage is TRBV28 and J usage is TRBJ1-1; D is unresolved. Between the trimmed V and J ends, which lost 8 bases and 2 bases, there was a span of 12 bases. Germline V gene sequence: CDR1 MDHEN, CDR2 SYDVKM. The CDR3 runs 13 residues. The CDR3 region is CASGPGINTEAFF. Written as DNA, the CDR3 is TGTGCCAGCGGACCGGGAATTAACACTGAAGCTTTCTTT.

The sample holds one count of this clone. The chain has TRBV11-2 and TRBJ2-7; D unclear. Germline assignment: CDR1 SGHAT and CDR2 FQNNGV. V was shortened by 1 base and J by 4 bases, with 8 bases between the two germline ends. The CDR3 spans 13 residues. CDR3 amino acids: CASSLVGRYEQYF. Written as DNA, the CDR3 is TGTGCCAGCAGCTTAGTTGGGCGGTACGAGCAGTACTTC.

This clone was counted between two and nine times. This chain links TRBV2 with TRBJ2-2, with no clear D. The V end lost 6 bases, the J end lost 4 bases, and 3 bases lay between the germline ends. This CDR3 spans 11 amino acids. CDR1 and CDR2 (germline): SNHLY, FYNNEI. CDR3 DNA sequence: TGTGCCAGCAGCGGCACCGGGGAGCTGTTTTTT. Its translation is CASSGTGELFF. Complete variable domain (other parts from reference TRBV2 and TRBJ2-2): EPEVTQTPSHQVTQMGQEVILRCVPISNHLYFYWYRQILGQKVEFLVSFYNNEISEKSEIFDDQFSVERPDGSNFTLKIRSTKLEDSAMYFCASSGTGELFFGEGSRLTVL.

The V call is TRBV28, the J call TRBJ2-2; 10 positions agree with TRBD2. V was pared by 9 bases and J by 5 bases, with 9 bases of the junction left unmatched. Germline V gives CDR1 MDHEN, CDR2 SYDVKM. The CDR3 length is 15 residues. CDR3 protein: CARNQREGRTGELFF. CDR3 sequence (DNA): TGTGCCAGGAATCAGCGGGAGGGCCGGACCGGGGAGCTGTTTTTT.

The gene calls are TRBV4-2 and TRBJ1-5, with unresolved D. CDR3 length: 13 amino acids. The V and J ends lost 0 bases and 0 bases respectively, with 0 bases between them. Germline loops: CDR1 LGHNA, CDR2 YNFKEQ. CDR3 region: CASSQDSNQPQHF. The CDR3 nucleotides are TGTGCCAGCAGCCAAGATAGCAATCAGCCCCAGCATTTT.

This CDR3 reads CAISEGPDTQYF. The CDR3 nucleotides read TGTGCCATCAGTGAGGGGCCAGATACGCAGTATTTT. V and J are TRBV10-3 and TRBJ2-3, with unresolved D. V lost 2 bases, J lost 4 bases, and 4 bases lay in between. Germline V gives CDR1 ENHRY, CDR2 SYGVKD. The CDR3 is 12 residues long.

CDR3 coding DNA: TGTGCCAGCAGTTTATGGGACAGGGGATCCTACGAGCAGTACTTC. It encodes CASSLWDRGSYEQYF. The V call is TRBV28, the J call TRBJ2-7, with 9 positions matching TRBD1. This CDR3 comprises 15 residues. With 0 bases clipped from V and 1 base from J, the junction kept 1 base outside the gene matches. Germline CDR1 reads MDHEN; CDR2 reads SYDVKM. The full variable domain, completed using reference TRBV28 and TRBJ2-7, is DVKVTQSSRYLVKRTGEKVFLECVQDMDHENMFWYRQDPGLGLRLIYFSYDVKMKEKGDIPEGYSVSREKKERFSLILESASTNQTSMYLCASSLWDRGSYEQYFGPGTRLTVT.

V and J are TRBV5-7 and TRBJ2-7; D unresolved. Being an ORF, TRBV5-7 has a function that is uncertain. The germline V and J ends were trimmed by 2 bases and 2 bases, with 8 bases remaining between them. The CDR3 runs to 13 residues. The CDR3 region has the DNA TGTGCCAGCAGCTTCCTCGTTCCCTACGAGCAGTACTTC. As protein: CASSFLVPYEQYF.